The rows below give T cell receptor beta chains drawn from one sample of a study of naive and memory T cell subsets. TCRdb redid the calling of the UMI-ligation and nested PCR reads with MiXCR, one entry per CDR3 protein. Of tens of thousands of distinct CDR3 sequences listed, about 7.4% were seen once; the top ten hold 3.1%. Here the sequenced sample was skin, taken from a tuberculin skin test site. These receptor sequences come from an adult in good health. CDR3s include the opening cysteine and the closing phenylalanine or tryptophan. The D gene is left open where the match is weak. The listing skips clone size in some rows; elsewhere it reads once, few, many or a size class.

d_gene | abundance | j_gene | v_gene | CDR3aa | CDR3nt
NA | many | TRBJ1-1 | TRBV20-1 | CSARVTGTRRAEAFF | TGCAGTGCTAGAGTTACAGGGACCCGGAGAGCTGAAGCTTTCTTT
TRBD2 | many | TRBJ2-3 | TRBV4-2 | CASSQEASGAADTQYF | TGTGCCAGCAGCCAAGAAGCGAGCGGGGCGGCAGATACGCAGTATTTT
NA | many | TRBJ1-1 | TRBV29-1 | CSGDRYTEAFF | TGCAGCGGCGACAGGTACACTGAAGCTTTCTTT
NA | NA | TRBJ1-5 | TRBV2 | CASSQTGSNSNQPQHF | TGTGCCAGCAGTCAAACAGGGTCAAATAGCAATCAGCCCCAGCATTTT
NA | medium-sized | TRBJ1-1 | TRBV5-5 | CASSYQANTEAFF | TGTGCCAGCAGCTATCAGGCGAACACTGAAGCTTTCTTT
TRBD1 | few | TRBJ2-7 | TRBV5-5 | CASSLRQGEVTYEQYF | TGTGCCAGCAGCCTAAGACAGGGGGAAGTTACCTACGAGCAGTACTTC
NA | NA | TRBJ1-6 | TRBV7-9 | CASSFDNSPLHF | TGTGCCAGCAGCTTTGATAATTCACCCCTCCACTTT
NA | medium-sized | TRBJ1-1 | TRBV29-1 | CSVPTEMNTEAFF | TGCAGCGTTCCGACGGAAATGAACACTGAAGCTTTCTTT
TRBD1 | NA | TRBJ1-4 | TRBV5-6 | CASSSTGREKLFF | TGTGCCAGCAGCTCGACAGGGCGGGAAAAACTGTTTTTT
NA | many | TRBJ1-1 | TRBV5-1 | CASSGRGRTNTEAFF | TGCGCCAGCAGCGGCAGGGGACGGACGAACACTGAAGCTTTCTTT
NA | many | TRBJ2-2 | TRBV11-2 | CASSLARTVQTGELFF | TGTGCCAGCAGCTTAGCTCGGACAGTGCAGACCGGGGAGCTGTTTTTT
TRBD2 | many | TRBJ2-3 | TRBV7-2 | CASFPASGGTDTQYF | TGTGCCAGCTTTCCGGCTAGCGGGGGCACAGATACGCAGTATTTT
NA | NA | TRBJ1-5 | TRBV3-1 | CASSQDVGASNQPQHF | TGTGCCAGCAGCCAAGACGTGGGTGCCAGTAATCAGCCCCAGCATTTT
NA | many | TRBJ1-1 | TRBV10-3 | CAIRDFGEMNTEAFF | TGTGCCATCAGGGATTTTGGAGAGATGAACACTGAAGCTTTCTTT
NA | many | TRBJ1-2 | TRBV20-1 | CSARDPFRDNYGYTF | TGCAGTGCTAGAGATCCGTTCAGGGACAACTATGGCTACACCTTC
NA | many | TRBJ2-3 | TRBV7-9 | CASRGPRGDTQYF | TGTGCCAGCAGAGGGCCCCGGGGAGATACGCAGTATTTT
NA | many | TRBJ2-6 | TRBV6-1 | CASSDLSFWAQAVSGANVLTF | TGTGCCAGCAGTGACTTGAGTTTCTGGGCCCAGGCCGTCTCTGGGGCCAACGTCCTGACTTTC
NA | NA | TRBJ2-1 | TRBV2 | CASRGVGPTVF | TGTGCCAGCAGGGGGGTCGGGCCCACAGTCTTC
NA | few | TRBJ1-6 | TRBV6-1 | CASSEDRPNNSPLHF | TGTGCCAGCAGTGAAGACAGACCAAATAATTCACCCCTCCACTTT
NA | many | TRBJ2-3 | TRBV5-1 | CASSLEDLVADTQYF | TGCGCCAGCAGCTTGGAGGACTTAGTCGCAGATACGCAGTATTTT
TRBD1 | many | TRBJ1-1 | TRBV20-1 | CSAKIGTGGTEAFF | TGCAGTGCTAAAATTGGGACAGGGGGCACTGAAGCTTTCTTT
TRBD2 | many | TRBJ2-1 | TRBV5-1 | CASSYYPGTSANNEQFF | TGCGCCAGCAGCTACTACCCGGGGACTAGCGCGAACAATGAGCAGTTCTTC